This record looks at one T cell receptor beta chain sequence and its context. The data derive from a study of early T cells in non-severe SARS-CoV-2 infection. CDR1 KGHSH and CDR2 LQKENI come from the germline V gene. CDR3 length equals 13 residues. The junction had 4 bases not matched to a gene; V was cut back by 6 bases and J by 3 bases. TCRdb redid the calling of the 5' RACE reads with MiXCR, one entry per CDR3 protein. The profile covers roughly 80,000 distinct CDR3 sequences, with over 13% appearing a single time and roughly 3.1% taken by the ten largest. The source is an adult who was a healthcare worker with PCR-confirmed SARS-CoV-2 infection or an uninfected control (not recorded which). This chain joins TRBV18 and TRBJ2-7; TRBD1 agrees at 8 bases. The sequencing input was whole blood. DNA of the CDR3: TGTGCCAGCTCGAGGACAGGGAGCTACGAGCAGTACTTC. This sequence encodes CASSRTGSYEQYF.